The sequence of this T cell receptor (beta chain) was determined in a study of early T cells in non-severe SARS-CoV-2 infection. The trim removed 7 bases at V and 4 bases at J, leaving 7 bases unmatched. CDR3 length: 15 amino acids. TCRdb reprocessed the 5' RACE reads with MiXCR, giving one entry per CDR3 protein. Of tens of thousands of distinct CDR3 sequences listed, about 12% are singletons. The material sequenced was whole blood, taken at baseline. The receptor was derived from an adult who was a healthcare worker with PCR-confirmed SARS-CoV-2 infection or an uninfected control (not recorded which). This chain joins TRBV12-3 or TRBV12-4 and TRBJ2-1, with TRBD1 matching 10 bases. This CDR3 reads CASNPDRGMYNEQFF. The CDR3 DNA sequence: TGTGCCAGCAACCCGGACAGGGGGATGTACAATGAGCAGTTCTTC.